The 3 T cell receptor beta chains below all came from one sample that was sequenced in a study of T cell changes during pregnancy in multiple sclerosis. Using immunoSEQ multiplex PCR, the repertoire was profiled, and TCRdb retains in-frame clones only, with some absent. Of roughly 40,000 clones in the sample, 92% were seen once. This material consisted of CD4+ T cells from peripheral blood mononuclear cells, taken before pregnancy. Receptors were obtained from a female donor with multiple sclerosis, enrolled in a pregnancy study.

The CDR3 sequence: CASSHSGLPFGEQYF. CDR3 DNA: TGTGCCAGCAGCCACTCAGGACTCCCCTTTGGGGAGCAGTACTTC. The J gene is TRBJ2-7, the V gene TRBV28, with D maybe TRBD2 (5 bases). The V gene lost 6 bases and the J gene lost 7 bases, with 22 bases spanning the gap. The CDR3 spans 15 residues. Germline-derived CDR1 and CDR2 are MDHEN and SYDVKM.

This clone showed up just once. V and J are TRBV5-1 and TRBJ2-1; 8 nucleotides line up with TRBD1. With 4 bases clipped from V and 7 bases from J, the junction kept 13 bases outside the gene matches. Germline-derived CDR1 and CDR2 are SGHRS and YFSETQ. The CDR3 sequence is 16 residues long. The DNA for the CDR3 is TGCGCCAGCAGCGCGAACAACCGGGACAGGCGAAATGAGCAGTTCTTC. Amino acid sequence: CASSANNRDRRNEQFF.

J is TRBJ1-2 and V is TRBV6-5; 11 nucleotides match TRBD1. The CDR3 totals 16 residues. Germline assignment: CDR1 MNHEY and CDR2 SVGAGI. V was pared by 2 bases and J by 5 bases, with 7 bases of the junction left unmatched. The DNA for the CDR3 is TGTGCCAGCAGTTACCTCCGGACAGGGGGCGCATATGGCTACACCTTC. Translation gives CASSYLRTGGAYGYTF.